The TCR beta chain described here comes from a study of monozygotic twins with inflammatory bowel disease. From the 5' RACE reads, TCRdb lists one entry per CDR3 protein and no DNA. Its table records 350,000 to 550,000 distinct CDR3 sequences. In germline, CDR1 is SGHTA, CDR2 FQGTGA. The CDR3 is 16 amino acids. The chain combines TRBV7-3 with TRBJ2-3; lacking DNA, the TRBD2 call made by TCRdb goes unchecked. The sequenced material came from blood. This sequence was found in a human donor with ulcerative colitis or Crohn's disease, or a healthy co-twin of an affected twin (not recorded which). The chain's CDR3 is CASSLQTSARGDTQYF.